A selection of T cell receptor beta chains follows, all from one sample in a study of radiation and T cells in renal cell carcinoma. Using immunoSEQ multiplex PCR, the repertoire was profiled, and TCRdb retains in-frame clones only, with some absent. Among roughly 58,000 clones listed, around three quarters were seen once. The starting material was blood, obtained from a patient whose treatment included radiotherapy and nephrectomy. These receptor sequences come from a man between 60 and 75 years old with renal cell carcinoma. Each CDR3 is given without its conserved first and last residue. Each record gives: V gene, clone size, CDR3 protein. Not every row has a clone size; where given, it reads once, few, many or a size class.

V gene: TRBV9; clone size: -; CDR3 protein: ASSLLGTPEGGYGYT
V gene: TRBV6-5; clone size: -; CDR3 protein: ASSYSQGPQY
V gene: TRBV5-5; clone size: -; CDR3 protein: ASSSSGQRASADTQY
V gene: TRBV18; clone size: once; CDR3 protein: ASSPLAATGVGDEQF
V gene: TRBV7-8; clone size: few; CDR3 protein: ASGKAGGLHQTQY
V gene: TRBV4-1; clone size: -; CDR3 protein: ASSQDLVGFRRGNGYT
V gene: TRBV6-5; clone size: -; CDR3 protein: ASTRTGRLWGYT
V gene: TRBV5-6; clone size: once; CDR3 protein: ASSRETGWTEAF
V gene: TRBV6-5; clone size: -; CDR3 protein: ASSLRASPLH
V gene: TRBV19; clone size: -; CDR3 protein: ASRLAGGFINEQF
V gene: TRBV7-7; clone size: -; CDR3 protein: ASSWTDGPHNEQF
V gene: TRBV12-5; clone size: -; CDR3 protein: ASGYLAVGRTDTQY
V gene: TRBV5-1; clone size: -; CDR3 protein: ATAGQNTDTQY
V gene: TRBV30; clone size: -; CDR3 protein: AWALGGSQPQH
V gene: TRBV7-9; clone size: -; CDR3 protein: ASSSAGAKNIQY
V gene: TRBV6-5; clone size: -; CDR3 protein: ASSSFQGKDQPQH
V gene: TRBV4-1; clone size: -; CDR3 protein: ASSQAIGAIYNEQF
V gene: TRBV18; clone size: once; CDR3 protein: ASSQGAMAEAF
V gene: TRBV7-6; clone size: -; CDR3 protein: ASSLAISTGVELDTQY
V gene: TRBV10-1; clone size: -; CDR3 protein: ASSQLAGDDEQF
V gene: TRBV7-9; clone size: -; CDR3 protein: ASSLEPFWGYQEKLF
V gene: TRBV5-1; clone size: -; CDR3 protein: ASSLFGGRESQY
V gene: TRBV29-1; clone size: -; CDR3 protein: SVGKVSGETQY
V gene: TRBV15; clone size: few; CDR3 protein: ATSRATAFGEQY
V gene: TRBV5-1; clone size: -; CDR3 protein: ASSLEMFDFSTRGYT
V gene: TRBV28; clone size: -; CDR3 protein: ASIPGLAGGGQF
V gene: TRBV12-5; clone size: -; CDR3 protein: ASGTRQGPENIQY
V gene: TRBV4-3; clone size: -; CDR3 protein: ASSRLRASSYNSPLH
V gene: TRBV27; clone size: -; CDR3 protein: ASSLLKTGKGRGYGYT
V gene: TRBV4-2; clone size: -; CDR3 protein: ASSQDGRGGTGELF
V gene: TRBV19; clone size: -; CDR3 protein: ASSFGTSAETQY
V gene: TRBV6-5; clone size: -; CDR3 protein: ASSSYLTANTEAF
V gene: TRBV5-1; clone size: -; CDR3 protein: ASSFGTGDSPLH
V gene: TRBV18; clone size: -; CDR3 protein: ASSQEANTEAF
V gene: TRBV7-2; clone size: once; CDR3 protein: ASSLLAMETQY
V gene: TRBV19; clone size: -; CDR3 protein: ASSIARTSGGRETQY
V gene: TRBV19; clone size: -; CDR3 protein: ASNDPWDPTNEKLF
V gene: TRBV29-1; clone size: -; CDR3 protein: SVADRFDQPQH
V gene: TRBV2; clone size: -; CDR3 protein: ASSDPAGARLDEQF
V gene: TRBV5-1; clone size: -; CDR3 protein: ASSLQVSNEQF
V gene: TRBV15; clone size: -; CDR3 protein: ATYLWGRGHGTQY
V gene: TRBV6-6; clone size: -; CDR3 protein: ASKIGLHQETQY
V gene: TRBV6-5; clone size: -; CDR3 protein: ASGWTRGGYT
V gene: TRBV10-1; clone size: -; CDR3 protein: ASSDTGTGPLH
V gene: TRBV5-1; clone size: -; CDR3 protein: ASSLGIGTSGLNNEQF
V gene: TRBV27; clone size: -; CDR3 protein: ASSSYRADNEQF
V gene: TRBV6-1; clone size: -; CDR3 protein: ASIDGSGGTDTQY
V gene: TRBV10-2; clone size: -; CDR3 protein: ASRDLGGEETQY
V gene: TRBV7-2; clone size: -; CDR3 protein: ASSILSEQY
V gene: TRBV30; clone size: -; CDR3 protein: AWSVPWGDEAF
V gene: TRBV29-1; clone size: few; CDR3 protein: SVEEGADTQY
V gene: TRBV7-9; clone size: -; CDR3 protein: ASSLATGRTETQY
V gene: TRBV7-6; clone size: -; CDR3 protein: ASSTGQYTNTEAF